A selection of T cell receptor beta chains follows, all from one sample in a study of early T cells in non-severe SARS-CoV-2 infection. TCRdb called the 5' RACE reads again in MiXCR, with one record for every CDR3 protein. The sample lists 65,000 to 80,000 distinct CDR3 sequences, roughly 13% occurring once. The sample taken for sequencing was whole blood. The receptors come from an adult who was a healthcare worker with PCR-confirmed SARS-CoV-2 infection or an uninfected control (not recorded which). The CDR3 runs from the conserved cysteine through the conserved F or W. D genes are given only for firm matches. Clone size is given for some rows only: seen once, a few or many times, or a class if the clone is expanded.

V	size	D	J	DNA	CDR3
TRBV4-2	NA	NA	TRBJ2-2	TGTGCCAGCAGCCTAACCCGGCGGGACACCGGGGAGCTGTTTTTT	CASSLTRRDTGELFF
TRBV5-1	many	TRBD2	TRBJ2-3	TGCGCCAGCAGCTTTAGCGGGGGAAACACAGATACGCAGTATTTT	CASSFSGGNTDTQYF
TRBV12-5	few	TRBD2	TRBJ2-3	TGTGCTAGTGGTTTGTCCCCGTCTAGCGGGGGGGCCTTGAGAGCTTTTACAGATACGCAGTATTTT	CASGLSPSSGGALRAFTDTQYF
TRBV29-1	few	NA	TRBJ2-5	TGCAGCGTTTCGACCGCATCGGAGACCCAGTACTTC	CSVSTASETQYF
TRBV5-1	NA	TRBD1	TRBJ1-2	TGCGCCAGCAGCTCACAGGGGGGAGCTAACTATGGCTACACCTTC	CASSSQGGANYGYTF
TRBV6-6	few	NA	TRBJ2-3	TGTGCCAGCAGTTACGGGGGGAACACAGATACGCAGTATTTT	CASSYGGNTDTQYF
TRBV5-1	many	TRBD2	TRBJ2-5	TGCGCCAGCAGCTTGTTACTAGCGGGAGGGCCAGAGACCCAGTACTTC	CASSLLLAGGPETQYF
TRBV29-1	few	NA	TRBJ1-1	TGCAGCGTTGAAGCGCCCAGACAGGAGAACACTGAAGCTTTCTTT	CSVEAPRQENTEAFF
TRBV25-1	NA	NA	TRBJ2-7	TGTGCCAGCAGAAGACACAACTCCTACGAGCAGTACTTC	CASRRHNSYEQYF
TRBV4-1	few	NA	TRBJ2-3	TGCGCCAGCAGCCAAGAAAGGGCTAGCCCCTCTCGAGATACGCAGTATTTT	CASSQERASPSRDTQYF